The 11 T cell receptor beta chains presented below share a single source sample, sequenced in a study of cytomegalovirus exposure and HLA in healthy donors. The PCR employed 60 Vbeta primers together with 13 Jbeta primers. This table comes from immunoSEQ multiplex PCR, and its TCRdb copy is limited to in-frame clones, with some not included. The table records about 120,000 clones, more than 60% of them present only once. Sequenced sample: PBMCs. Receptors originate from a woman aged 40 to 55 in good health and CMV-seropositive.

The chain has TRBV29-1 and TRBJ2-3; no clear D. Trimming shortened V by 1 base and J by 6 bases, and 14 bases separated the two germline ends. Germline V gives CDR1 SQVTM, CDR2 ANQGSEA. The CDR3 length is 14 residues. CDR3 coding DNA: TGCAGCGTTGAAGGCACGAGAATTCGGGATACGCAGTATTTT. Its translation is CSVEGTRIRDTQYF.

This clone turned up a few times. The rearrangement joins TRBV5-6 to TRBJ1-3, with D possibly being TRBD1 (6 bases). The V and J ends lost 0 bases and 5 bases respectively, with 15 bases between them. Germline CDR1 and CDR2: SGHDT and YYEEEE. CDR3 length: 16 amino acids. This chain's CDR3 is CASSLDPGTPRNTIYF. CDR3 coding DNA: TGTGCCAGCAGCTTGGACCCCGGGACACCCAGAAACACCATATATTTT.

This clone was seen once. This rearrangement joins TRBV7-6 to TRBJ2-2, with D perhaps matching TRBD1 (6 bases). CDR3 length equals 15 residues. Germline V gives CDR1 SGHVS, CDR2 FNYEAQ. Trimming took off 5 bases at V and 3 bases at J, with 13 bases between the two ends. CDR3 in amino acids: CASSPLGADTGELFF. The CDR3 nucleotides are TGTGCCAGCAGCCCGTTGGGGGCGGACACCGGGGAGCTGTTTTTT. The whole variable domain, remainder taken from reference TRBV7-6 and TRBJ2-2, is GAGVSQSPRYKVTKRGQDVALRCDPISGHVSLYWYRQALGQGPEFLTYFNYEAQQDKSGLPNDRFSAERPEGSISTLTIQRTEQRDSAMYRCASSPLGADTGELFFGEGSRLTVL.

CDR3 DNA sequence: TGCAGCGCTAGCGGGGGGGCCAACACCGGGGAGCTGTTTTTT. The encoded protein is CSASGGANTGELFF. The chain recombines TRBV29-1 with TRBJ2-2; TRBD2 agrees at 12 bases. The CDR3 is made up of 14 amino acids. The J segment lost 2 bases and the V segment lost 7 bases, leaving 2 bases of the junction unmatched. Germline assignment: CDR1 SQVTM and CDR2 ANQGSEA.

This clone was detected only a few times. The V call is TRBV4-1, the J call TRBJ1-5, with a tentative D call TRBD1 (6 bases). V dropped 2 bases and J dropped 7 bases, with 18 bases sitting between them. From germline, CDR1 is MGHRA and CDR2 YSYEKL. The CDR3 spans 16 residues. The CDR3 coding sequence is TGCGCCAGCAGCCAACCCAGGGCAGGGGAGAAGCAGCCCCAGCATTTT. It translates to CASSQPRAGEKQPQHF.

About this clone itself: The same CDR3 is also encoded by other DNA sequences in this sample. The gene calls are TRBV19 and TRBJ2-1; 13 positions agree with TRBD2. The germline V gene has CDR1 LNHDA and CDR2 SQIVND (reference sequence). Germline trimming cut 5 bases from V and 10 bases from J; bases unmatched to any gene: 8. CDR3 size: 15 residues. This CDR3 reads CASSRTSGSSGEQFF. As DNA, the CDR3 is TGTGCCAGTAGTCGGACTAGCGGGAGTAGCGGGGAGCAGTTCTTC.

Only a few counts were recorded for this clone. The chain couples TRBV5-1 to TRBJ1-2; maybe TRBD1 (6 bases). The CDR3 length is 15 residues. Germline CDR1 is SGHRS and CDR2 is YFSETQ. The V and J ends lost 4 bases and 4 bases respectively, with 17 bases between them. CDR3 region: CASSPPSLGGYGYTF. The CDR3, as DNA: TGCGCCAGCAGCCCCCCCTCTCTAGGGGGCTATGGCTACACCTTC.

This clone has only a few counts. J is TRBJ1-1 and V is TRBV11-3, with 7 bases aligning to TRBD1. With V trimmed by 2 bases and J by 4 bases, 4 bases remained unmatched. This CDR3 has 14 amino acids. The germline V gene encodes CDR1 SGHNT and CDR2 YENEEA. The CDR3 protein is CASSLFRDSTEAFF. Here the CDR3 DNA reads TGTGCCAGCAGCTTATTCCGGGACAGCACTGAAGCTTTCTTT. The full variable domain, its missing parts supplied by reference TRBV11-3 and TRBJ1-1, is EAGVVQSPRYKIIEKKQPVAFWCNPISGHNTLYWYLQNLGQGPELLIRYENEEAVDDSQLPKDRFSAERLKGVDSTLKIQPAELGDSAVYLCASSLFRDSTEAFFGQGTRLTVV.

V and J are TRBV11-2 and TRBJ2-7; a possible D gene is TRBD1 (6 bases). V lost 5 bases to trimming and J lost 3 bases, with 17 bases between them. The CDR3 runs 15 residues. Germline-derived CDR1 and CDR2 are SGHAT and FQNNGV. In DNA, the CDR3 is TGTGCCAGCAGCAAGATAGGACAGTTCGACTACGAGCAGTACTTC. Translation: CASSKIGQFDYEQYF.

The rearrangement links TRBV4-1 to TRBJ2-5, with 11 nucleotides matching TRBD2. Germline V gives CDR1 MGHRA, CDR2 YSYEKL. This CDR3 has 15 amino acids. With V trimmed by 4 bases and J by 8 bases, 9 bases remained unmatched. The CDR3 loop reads CASSPGLAGPKTQYF. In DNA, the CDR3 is TGCGCCAGCAGCCCCGGACTAGCGGGCCCCAAAACCCAGTACTTC.

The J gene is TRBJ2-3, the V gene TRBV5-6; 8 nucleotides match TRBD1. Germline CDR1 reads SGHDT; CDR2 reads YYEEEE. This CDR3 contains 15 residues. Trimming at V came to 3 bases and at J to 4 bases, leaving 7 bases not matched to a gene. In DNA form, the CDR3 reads TGTGCCAGCAGCTCCGGGACAGGAGGGGCAGATACGCAGTATTTT. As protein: CASSSGTGGADTQYF.